This T cell receptor (beta chain) was sequenced for a study of radiation and T cells in renal cell carcinoma. Trimming stripped 2 bases from V and 11 bases from J, with 12 bases between. CDR1 is MDHEN, CDR2 SYDVKM, per germline. The CDR3 loop spans 12 amino acids. TCRdb's copy holds only in-frame clones and misses some; the assay was immunoSEQ multiplex PCR. Among some 150,000 clones, about 88% were seen once, and the ten largest hold about 12%. Broader study findings: Top tumor clonotypes rose in blood 2 weeks post-radiation, then contracted.

Time point indicated: baseline pretreatment blood. Noted treatment: 15 Gy SBRT to primary tumor, nephrectomy 4 weeks later. In regard to this clone: What it binds is not known.

The TCR originated in a woman aged 45-59 years with renal cell carcinoma. The genes are TRBV28 and TRBJ2-5; D is unresolved. The sample consisted of blood, taken from a patient whose treatment included radiotherapy and nephrectomy. Written as DNA, the CDR3 is TGTGCCAGCAGTTTACCTGGACGGTCGCAGTACTTC. Residues: CASSLPGRSQYF.